Below, 31 T cell receptor beta chains from the same sample are listed, as sequenced in a study of blood T cell repertoires in COVID-19. Generated by immunoSEQ multiplex PCR, the TCRdb table keeps only in-frame clones and is missing some. The profile shows about 300,000 clones, approximately 90% of them singletons. Source material: PBMCs or T cells enriched from blood (not recorded which). The receptors originated from a woman aged 18-35 years who had recovered from COVID-19.

This rearrangement joins TRBV19 to TRBJ1-5, with D perhaps TRBD1 (5 bases). CDR1 is LNHDA and CDR2 is SQIVND in the germline V gene (reference sequence). There are 13 residues in the CDR3. V was trimmed by 5 bases and J by 4 bases, leaving 9 bases between them. Here the CDR3 reads CASSLRGNQPQHF. DNA of the CDR3: TGTGCCAGTAGTCTCCGGGGGAATCAGCCCCAGCATTTT.

Written as DNA, the CDR3 is TGTGCCAGCTCAACGGTGGACAGGGGAAACTATGGCTACACCTTC. Translated, it gives CASSTVDRGNYGYTF. The chain carries TRBV18 and TRBJ1-2; 9 bases fit TRBD1. The V gene's germline CDR1 is KGHSH and CDR2 LQKENI. V dropped 5 bases and J dropped 2; count of bases not matched to a gene: 6. The CDR3 is made up of 15 amino acids.

The chain has TRBV11-1 and TRBJ1-2; D unresolved. This CDR3 is 13 amino acids long. Trimming removed 2 bases at V and 2 bases at J, with 6 bases between. Germline-derived CDR1 and CDR2 are SGHAT and FQDESV (reference sequence). CDR3 sequence: CASSLSPNYGYTF. The CDR3 coding sequence is TGTGCCAGCAGCTTATCCCCGAACTATGGCTACACCTTC.

The V and J genes are TRBV29-1 and TRBJ2-7; D is possibly TRBD2 (5 bases). CDR1 SQVTM and CDR2 ANQGSEA come from the germline V gene. The V end was cut by 1 base, the J end by 7 bases, with 20 bases between. CDR3 length equals 15 residues. The CDR3: CSVEATGLEKGEQYF. In nucleotides, the CDR3 is TGCAGCGTTGAAGCTACCGGACTGGAAAAAGGGGAGCAGTACTTC.

The rearrangement joins TRBV6-5 to TRBJ2-7, with 10 bases lining up with TRBD2. Germline V CDR1 and CDR2: MNHEY, SVGAGI. V dropped 7 bases and J dropped 3; count of bases not matched to a gene: 9. This CDR3 has 15 residues. The CDR3 loop is CASTSSASGSYEQYF. The CDR3 nucleotides read TGTGCCAGCACTTCGTCGGCTAGCGGGAGCTACGAGCAGTACTTC.

The chain carries TRBV24-1 and TRBJ2-1; D is uncertain. CDR1 and CDR2 (germline): KGHDR, SFDVKD. Trimming took off 10 bases at V and 2 bases at J, with 5 bases between the two ends. The CDR3 loop spans 11 amino acids. CDR3 region: CATRTYNEQFF. In DNA form, the CDR3 reads TGTGCCACTAGAACCTACAATGAGCAGTTCTTC.

The chain couples TRBV28 to TRBJ2-3; D uncertain. Trimming took off 6 bases at V and 0 bases at J, with 10 bases between the two ends. Germline CDR1 reads MDHEN; CDR2 reads SYDVKM. CDR3 length: 14 residues. CDR3 loop: CASRSTDSTDTQYF. As DNA, the CDR3 is TGTGCCAGCAGATCGACTGATAGCACAGATACGCAGTATTTT.

The gene calls are TRBV7-9 and TRBJ2-7, with D perhaps TRBD1 (6 bases). Trimming cost V 4 bases and J 1 base, with 8 bases left between them. Germline V gene sequence: CDR1 SEHNR, CDR2 FQNEAQ (reference sequence). CDR3 size: 13 residues. CDR3 loop: CASSSGVSYEQYF. DNA of the CDR3: TGTGCCAGCAGCTCAGGGGTTTCCTACGAGCAGTACTTC.

The chain links TRBV5-1 to TRBJ1-3, with a tentative D call TRBD1 (6 bases). The CDR3 runs 16 residues. From germline, CDR1 is SGHRS and CDR2 YFSETQ. The ends were cut back, 1 base at V and 4 bases at J, with 15 bases in the middle. DNA for the CDR3: TGCGCCAGCAGCTTGACAGGGCCCCCGGTAGGAAACACCATATATTTT. This codes for CASSLTGPPVGNTIYF. The variable domain in full, completed from reference TRBV5-1 and TRBJ1-3, reads KAGVTQTPRYLIKTRGQQVTLSCSPISGHRSVSWYQQTPGQGLQFLFEYFSETQRNKGNFPGRFSGRQFSNSRSEMNVSTLELGDSALYLCASSLTGPPVGNTIYFGEGSWLTVV.

This chain joins TRBV19 and TRBJ2-3; 8 positions match TRBD2. V gave up 2 bases and J gave up 0 bases; unmatched junction bases: 13. The CDR3 runs to 19 residues. Germline-derived CDR1 and CDR2 are LNHDA and SQIVND (reference sequence). Here the CDR3 DNA reads TGTGCCAGTAGTATAAGTGCTTTTGGGCTAGCGGGTAGCACAGATACGCAGTATTTT. It yields the protein CASSISAFGLAGSTDTQYF.

This chain joins TRBV19 and TRBJ1-1; D may be TRBD1 (6 bases). The CDR3 is 14 residues long. Germline assignment: CDR1 LNHDA and CDR2 SQIVND (reference sequence). Trimming cost V 6 bases and J 1 base, with 12 bases left between them. CDR3 residues: CASRALDRNTEAFF. The CDR3 DNA reads as TGTGCCAGTAGAGCCCTGGACAGGAACACTGAAGCTTTCTTT.

This clone showed up just once. The chain recombines TRBV5-1 with TRBJ2-4; no clear D gene. The germline V gene encodes CDR1 SGHRS and CDR2 YFSETQ. The CDR3 consists of 17 residues. Trimming removed 0 bases at V and 0 bases at J, with 13 bases between. DNA for the CDR3: TGCGCCAGCAGCTTGGAGCCCGTGGCGGAAGCCAAAAACATTCAGTACTTC. Translating gives CASSLEPVAEAKNIQYF. The complete variable domain, with remaining parts taken from reference TRBV5-1 and TRBJ2-4, reads KAGVTQTPRYLIKTRGQQVTLSCSPISGHRSVSWYQQTPGQGLQFLFEYFSETQRNKGNFPGRFSGRQFSNSRSEMNVSTLELGDSALYLCASSLEPVAEAKNIQYFGAGTRLSVL.

The chain uses TRBV10-1 and TRBJ2-1; 8 nucleotides line up with TRBD2. This CDR3 is 15 amino acids long. Per germline, CDR1 WNHNN and CDR2 SYGVQD (reference sequence). With V trimmed by 7 bases and J by 5 bases, 10 bases remained unmatched. CDR3 amino acids: CASTEGGLGNNEQFF. Here the CDR3 DNA reads TGCGCCAGCACCGAGGGGGGACTAGGGAACAATGAGCAGTTCTTC.

This chain uses TRBV29-1 with TRBJ2-5; TRBD1 aligns across 7 bases. This CDR3 spans 14 amino acids. Trimming cost V 2 bases and J 4 bases; bases outside gene matches: 7. Germline V gives CDR1 SQVTM, CDR2 ANQGSEA. The CDR3 here is CSVEPQGMGETQYF. DNA of the CDR3: TGCAGCGTTGAACCACAGGGGATGGGAGAGACCCAGTACTTC.

The chain combines TRBV10-3 with TRBJ2-3; no reliable D call. The CDR3 is 15 residues long. Germline CDR1 ENHRY, CDR2 SYGVKD. V was trimmed by 8 bases and J by 1 base, leaving 16 bases between them. Here the CDR3 reads CAIGTTDPGTDTQYF. The CDR3 DNA sequence: TGTGCCATCGGCACGACTGACCCTGGCACAGATACGCAGTATTTT.

This chain uses TRBV9 with TRBJ2-1; D is unclear. Deletions cut 4 bases from V and 6 bases from J, with 14 bases between. CDR1 and CDR2 from the germline V gene are SGDLS and YYNGEE. The CDR3 is 14 amino acids. In DNA form, the CDR3 reads TGTGCCAGCAGCTTCAGAGGCCCCGGCAATGAGCAGTTCTTC. Amino acids: CASSFRGPGNEQFF.

The V and J genes are TRBV7-3 and TRBJ1-1; D is uncertain. Germline loops: CDR1 SGHTA, CDR2 FQGTGA. The CDR3 loop spans 14 amino acids. V shed 5 bases and J shed 1 base, with 11 bases lying between them. Here the CDR3 DNA reads TGTGCCAGCAGCCCCAGTCGGGGGAACACTGAAGCTTTCTTT. Its translation: CASSPSRGNTEAFF.

This clone was detected a few times. The rearrangement uses TRBV27 and TRBJ1-6, with D perhaps TRBD1 (5 bases). Per the germline V gene, CDR1 is MNHEY and CDR2 is SMNVEV (reference sequence). V was clipped by 2 bases and J by 0 bases, with 11 bases between them. The CDR3 extends over 17 amino acids. The CDR3 bases are TGTGCCAGCAGTTTACGGGGGATGGGCTCCTATAATTCACCCCTCCACTTT. Protein sequence: CASSLRGMGSYNSPLHF.

J is TRBJ2-7 and V is TRBV4-2; D is perhaps TRBD2 (6 bases). V was pared by 4 bases and J by 2 bases, with 12 bases between. CDR3 length: 14 residues. CDR1 LGHNA and CDR2 YNFKEQ come from the germline V gene. DNA of the CDR3: TGTGCCAGCAGCCCGGGGGAAAGAGCCTACGAGCAGTACTTC. Protein sequence: CASSPGERAYEQYF.

The chain is built from TRBV3-1 (or the pseudogene TRBV3-2) and TRBJ2-2; 12 bases line up with TRBD2. The V and J ends lost 2 bases and 0 bases, in that order; junction bases with no gene match: 4. Germline values: CDR1 LGHDT, CDR2 YNNKEL (reference sequence). The CDR3 loop spans 18 amino acids. The chain's CDR3 is CASSQSLAGGTNTGELFF. CDR3 sequence (DNA): TGTGCCAGCAGCCAATCGCTAGCGGGGGGGACGAACACCGGGGAGCTGTTTTTT.

The chain is built from TRBV30 and TRBJ2-7; 8 bases match TRBD1. Trimming removed 4 bases from V and 3 bases from J; junction bases left unmatched: 5. Per germline, CDR1 GTSNPN and CDR2 SVGIG (reference sequence). The CDR3 has 13 residues. CDR3 loop: CAWTPGGRYEQYF. The CDR3 DNA reads as TGTGCCTGGACCCCAGGGGGCCGCTACGAGCAGTACTTC.

The genes are TRBV9 and TRBJ2-2; a weak D match, TRBD1 (7 bases). This CDR3 region has 18 residues. Per the germline V gene, CDR1 is SGDLS and CDR2 is YYNGEE. Trimming shortened V by 4 bases and J by 4 bases, and 23 bases separated the two germline ends. The CDR3 loop reads CASSPIGGGGVGTGELFF. The CDR3 coding sequence is TGTGCCAGCAGCCCTATAGGAGGAGGGGGCGTTGGCACCGGGGAGCTGTTTTTT.

The CDR3 DNA is TGTGCCAGCAGTTTGCAGCCGGGGGAGAACACTGAAGCTTTCTTT. Its protein is CASSLQPGENTEAFF. The chain couples TRBV28 to TRBJ1-1; a weak D match, TRBD1 (5 bases). Germline V CDR1 and CDR2: MDHEN, SYDVKM. The CDR3 is 15 amino acids. The ends were cut back, 3 bases at V and 1 base at J, with 12 bases in the middle. The whole variable domain, filled in from reference TRBV28 and TRBJ1-1, reads DVKVTQSSRYLVKRTGEKVFLECVQDMDHENMFWYRQDPGLGLRLIYFSYDVKMKEKGDIPEGYSVSREKKERFSLILESASTNQTSMYLCASSLQPGENTEAFFGQGTRLTVV.

V gene TRBV5-1 combines with J gene TRBJ1-1, with 7 positions matching TRBD1. This CDR3 is built from 16 residues. With V trimmed by 4 bases and J by 6 bases, 15 bases remained unmatched. Per germline, CDR1 SGHRS and CDR2 YFSETQ. The CDR3 sequence is CASSPRQGSLFSEAFF. The CDR3 DNA sequence: TGCGCCAGCAGCCCTAGACAGGGTTCCTTATTTTCTGAAGCTTTCTTT.

The chain uses TRBV19 and TRBJ1-1; TRBD1 might be the D (5 bases). CDR3 length: 13 residues. Germline V gene lookup returns CDR1 LNHDA and CDR2 SQIVND (reference sequence). The V end was cut by 7 bases, the J end by 8 bases, with 17 bases between. The CDR3 region is CASTLLGGVEAFF. CDR3 DNA sequence: TGTGCCAGTACCCTCCTGGGGGGTGTGGAAGCTTTCTTT.

The table lists this clone with a count of one. The chain links TRBV5-6 to TRBJ1-6; D perhaps matches TRBD1 (6 bases). The CDR3 contains 15 residues. CDR1 SGHDT and CDR2 YYEEEE come from the germline V gene. Trimming removed 5 bases at V and 8 bases at J, with 17 bases between. The CDR3 DNA is TGTGCCAGCAGTTTAGGGGGGGTCAAGGATTCACCCCTCCACTTT. Amino acid sequence: CASSLGGVKDSPLHF.

This chain uses TRBV7-9 with TRBJ2-3, with TRBD2 identical over 11 bases. Trimming cost V 5 bases and J 3 bases; bases outside gene matches: 7. This CDR3 has 16 amino acids. Germline CDR1 and CDR2: SEHNR and FQNEAQ (reference sequence). The CDR3 is CASSGIAGGKTDTQYF. The DNA for the CDR3 is TGTGCCAGCAGCGGTATAGCGGGAGGGAAGACAGATACGCAGTATTTT.

The chain combines TRBV7-9 with TRBJ2-1; 9 bases fit TRBD2. In germline, CDR1 is SEHNR, CDR2 FQNEAQ (reference sequence). Trimming cost V 2 bases and J 7 bases; bases outside gene matches: 9. The CDR3 extends over 16 amino acids. The CDR3 reads CASSLSRPAGGNEQFF. The CDR3 DNA follows: TGTGCCAGCAGCTTAAGCCGACCAGCGGGAGGAAATGAGCAGTTCTTC.

V gene TRBV6-2 or TRBV6-3 combines with J gene TRBJ2-2; perhaps TRBD2 as D (5 bases). V was clipped by 2 bases and J by 1 base, with 8 bases between them. Looked up from germline, CDR1 is MNHEY and CDR2 is SVGEGT. The length of the CDR3 is 15 residues. The chain's CDR3 is CASSYAGLNTGELFF. The DNA for the CDR3 is TGTGCCAGCAGTTACGCCGGACTGAACACCGGGGAGCTGTTTTTT.

The chain uses TRBV7-2 and TRBJ2-1, with TRBD2 matching over 7 bases. The V gene end was trimmed by 3 bases and the J gene end by 8 bases; junction bases not matched to a gene: 13. CDR1 and CDR2 from the germline V gene are SGHTA and FQGNSA. This CDR3 comprises 16 residues. The CDR3 DNA reads as TGTGCCAGCAGCTTGATTCCCTCAGCGGGAAAATATGAGCAGTTCTTC. Protein: CASSLIPSAGKYEQFF.

The chain combines TRBV19 with TRBJ2-5, with 10 nucleotides matching TRBD1. After removal of 3 bases from V and 5 bases from J, the junction contained 6 bases not matched to a gene. The germline gives CDR1 LNHDA, CDR2 SQIVND (reference sequence). The CDR3 is 15 amino acids. The DNA of the CDR3 is TGTGCCAGTAGTATGCGGGGGACAGGGGTGGAGACCCAGTACTTC. Its translation: CASSMRGTGVETQYF.